This T cell receptor (beta chain) stems from a study of CD8+ T cells in alopecia areata. CDR1 is SQVTM, CDR2 ANQGSEA, per germline. The CDR3 has 14 amino acids. The V and J ends lost 6 bases and 4 bases, in that order; junction bases with no gene match: 10. Study observations and caveats: Mice gave a clearer picture of TCR sharing than patients did, possibly for HLA-related reasons.

Lesional scalp tissue (obtained by punch biopsy) and peripheral blood were collected from alopecia areata patients. Remarks on this clone: Its antigen is undetermined.

RNA, once extracted, was reverse transcribed into cDNA for use as the sequencing template. Some clones are missing from TCRdb's copy, which holds only in-frame ones; the method was immunoSEQ multiplex PCR. The table records 150,000 to 200,000 clones, approximately 56% of them present only once. This sequence was found in a human donor with alopecia areata. This specimen consisted of CD4+ T cells sorted from blood, obtained at week 0. This sequence joins TRBV29-1 and TRBJ1-2, with 8 bases matching TRBD1. Written as DNA, the CDR3 is TGCAGCGTCGTAGCAGGGGGCAGAGTCTATGGCTACACCTTC. Translated, it gives CSVVAGGRVYGYTF. Together with reference TRBV29-1 and TRBJ1-2, the CDR3 gives the full variable domain: SAVISQKPSRDICQRGTSLTIQCQVDSQVTMMFWYRQQPGQSLTLIATANQGSEATYESGFVIDKFPISRPNLTFSTLTVSNMSPEDSSIYLCSVVAGGRVYGYTFGSGTRLTVV.